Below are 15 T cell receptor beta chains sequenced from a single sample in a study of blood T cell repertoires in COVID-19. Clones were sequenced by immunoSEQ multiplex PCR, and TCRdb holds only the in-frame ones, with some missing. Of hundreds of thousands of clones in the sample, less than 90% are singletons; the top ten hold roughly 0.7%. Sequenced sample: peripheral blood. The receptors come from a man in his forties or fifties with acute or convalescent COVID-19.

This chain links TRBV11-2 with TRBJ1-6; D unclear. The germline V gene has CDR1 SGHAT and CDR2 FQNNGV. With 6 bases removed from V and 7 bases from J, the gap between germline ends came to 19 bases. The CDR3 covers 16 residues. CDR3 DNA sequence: TGTGCCAGCAGGTTGCAGCGGAGGAGCTCCAATTCACCCCTCCACTTT. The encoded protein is CASRLQRRSSNSPLHF.

In DNA, the CDR3 is TGTGCCACCAGTGATTCCTTTAGCGGCACCTACAATGAGCAGTTCTTC. Protein: CATSDSFSGTYNEQFF. This chain joins TRBV24-1 and TRBJ2-1, with a weak D call TRBD2 (6 bases). The CDR3 length is 16 residues. The germline gives CDR1 KGHDR, CDR2 SFDVKD. Trimming left V 2 bases short and J 2 bases short, with 12 bases between.

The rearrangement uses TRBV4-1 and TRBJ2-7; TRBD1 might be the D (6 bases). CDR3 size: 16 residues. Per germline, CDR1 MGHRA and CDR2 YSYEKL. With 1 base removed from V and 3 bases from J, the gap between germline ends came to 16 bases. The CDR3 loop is CASSQGIIRGLYEQYF. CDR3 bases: TGCGCCAGCAGCCAAGGGATTATCAGGGGTCTCTACGAGCAGTACTTC.

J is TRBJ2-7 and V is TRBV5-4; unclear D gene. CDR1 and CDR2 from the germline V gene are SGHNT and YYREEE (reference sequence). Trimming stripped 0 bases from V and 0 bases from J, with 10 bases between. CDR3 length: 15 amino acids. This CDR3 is CASSLGVRSSYEQYF. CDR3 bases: TGTGCCAGCAGCTTGGGAGTACGGAGCTCCTACGAGCAGTACTTC.

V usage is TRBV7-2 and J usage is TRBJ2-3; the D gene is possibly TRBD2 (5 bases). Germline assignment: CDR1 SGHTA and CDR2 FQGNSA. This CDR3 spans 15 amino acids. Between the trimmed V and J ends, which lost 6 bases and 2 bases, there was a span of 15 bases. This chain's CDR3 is CASSSSLTATDTQYF. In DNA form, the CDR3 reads TGTGCCAGCAGTTCTAGCCTAACGGCCACAGATACGCAGTATTTT.

The CDR3 loop is CASSFGTSGVDTQYF. The CDR3 coding sequence is TGCGCCAGCAGCTTCGGGACTAGCGGGGTAGATACGCAGTATTTT. The chain joins TRBV5-1 to TRBJ2-3; 13 nucleotides align to TRBD2. Germline trimming cut 2 bases from V and 5 bases from J; bases unmatched to any gene: 2. This CDR3 has 15 amino acids. CDR1 and CDR2 (germline): SGHRS, YFSETQ.

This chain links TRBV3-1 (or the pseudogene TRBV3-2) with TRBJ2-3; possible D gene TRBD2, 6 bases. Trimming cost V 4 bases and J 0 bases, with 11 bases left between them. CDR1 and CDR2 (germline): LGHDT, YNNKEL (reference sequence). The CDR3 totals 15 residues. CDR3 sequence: CASSPWRGSTDTQYF. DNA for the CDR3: TGTGCCAGCAGCCCCTGGCGGGGTAGCACAGATACGCAGTATTTT.

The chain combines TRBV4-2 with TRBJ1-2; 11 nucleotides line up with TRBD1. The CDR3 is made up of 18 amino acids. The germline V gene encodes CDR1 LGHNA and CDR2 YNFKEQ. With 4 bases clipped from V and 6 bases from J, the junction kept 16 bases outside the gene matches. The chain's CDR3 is CASSLQYGTGGEVDGYTF. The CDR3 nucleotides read TGTGCCAGCAGCCTACAGTACGGGACAGGGGGTGAAGTCGATGGCTACACCTTC.

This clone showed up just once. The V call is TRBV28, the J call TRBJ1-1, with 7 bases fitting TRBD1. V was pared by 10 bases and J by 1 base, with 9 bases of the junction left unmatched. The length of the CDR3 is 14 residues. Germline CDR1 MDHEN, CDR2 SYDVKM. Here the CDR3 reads CATLTGVRNTEAFF. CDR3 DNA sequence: TGTGCCACATTAACAGGGGTTAGGAACACTGAAGCTTTCTTT.

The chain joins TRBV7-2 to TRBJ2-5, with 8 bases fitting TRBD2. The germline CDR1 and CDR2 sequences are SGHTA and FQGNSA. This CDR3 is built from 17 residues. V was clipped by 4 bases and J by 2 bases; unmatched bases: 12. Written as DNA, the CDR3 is TGTGCCAGCAGCTCCGCGGGAGGCGGAGCCGAGCAAGAGACCCAGTACTTC. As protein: CASSSAGGGAEQETQYF.

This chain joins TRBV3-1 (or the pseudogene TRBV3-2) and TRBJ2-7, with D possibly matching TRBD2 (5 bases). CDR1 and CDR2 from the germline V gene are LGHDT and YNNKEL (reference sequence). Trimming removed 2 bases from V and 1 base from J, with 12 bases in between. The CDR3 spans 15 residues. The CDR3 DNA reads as TGTGCCAGCAGCCAAAACGGGATAAAGTCCTACGAGCAGTACTTC. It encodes CASSQNGIKSYEQYF.

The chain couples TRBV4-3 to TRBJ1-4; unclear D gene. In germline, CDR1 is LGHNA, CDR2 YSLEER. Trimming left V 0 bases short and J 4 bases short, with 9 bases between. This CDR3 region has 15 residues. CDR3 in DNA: TGCGCCAGCAGCCAAGATACGGTCCGTAATGAAAAACTGTTTTTT. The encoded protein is CASSQDTVRNEKLFF.

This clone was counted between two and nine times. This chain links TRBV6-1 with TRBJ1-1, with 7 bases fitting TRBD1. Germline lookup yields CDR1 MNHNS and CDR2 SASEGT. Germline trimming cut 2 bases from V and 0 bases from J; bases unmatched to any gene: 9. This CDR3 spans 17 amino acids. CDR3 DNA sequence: TGTGCCAGCAGTGAAACCCTAAACAGGGGTTTGAACACTGAAGCTTTCTTT. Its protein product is CASSETLNRGLNTEAFF.

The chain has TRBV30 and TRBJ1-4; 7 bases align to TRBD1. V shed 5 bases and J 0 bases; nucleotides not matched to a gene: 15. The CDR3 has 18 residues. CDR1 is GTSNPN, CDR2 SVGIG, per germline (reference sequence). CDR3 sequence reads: CAWLGQTRAGPTNEKLFF. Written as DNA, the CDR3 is TGTGCCTGGCTGGGACAGACGCGGGCTGGGCCAACTAATGAAAAACTGTTTTTT.

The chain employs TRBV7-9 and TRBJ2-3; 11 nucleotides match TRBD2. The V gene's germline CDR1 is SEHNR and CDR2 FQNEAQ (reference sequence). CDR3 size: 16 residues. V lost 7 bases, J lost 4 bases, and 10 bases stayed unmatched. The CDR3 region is CASTPFSGRGADTQYF. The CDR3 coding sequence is TGTGCCAGCACTCCCTTTAGCGGGAGGGGGGCAGATACGCAGTATTTT.